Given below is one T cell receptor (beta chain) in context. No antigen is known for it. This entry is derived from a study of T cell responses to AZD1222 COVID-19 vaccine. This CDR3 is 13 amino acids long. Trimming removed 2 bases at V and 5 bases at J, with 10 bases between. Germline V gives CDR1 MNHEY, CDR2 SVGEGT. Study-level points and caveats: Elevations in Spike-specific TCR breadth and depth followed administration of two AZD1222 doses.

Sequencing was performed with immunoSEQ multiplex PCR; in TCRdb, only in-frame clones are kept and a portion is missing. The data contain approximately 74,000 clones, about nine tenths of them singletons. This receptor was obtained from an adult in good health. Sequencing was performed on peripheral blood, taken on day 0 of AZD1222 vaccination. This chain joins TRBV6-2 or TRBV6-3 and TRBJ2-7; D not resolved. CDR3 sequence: CASSYTGFNEQYF. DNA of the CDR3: TGTGCCAGCAGTTACACGGGTTTTAACGAGCAGTACTTC.